This T cell receptor beta chain was sequenced during a study of CD8 T cells in ankylosing spondylitis. Study conclusions and caveats: There was a TCR beta motif, made of eight highly homologous variants, that appeared characteristic of ankylosing spondylitis blood.

Regarding this clonotype: As yet, its antigen is unknown.

The authors made TCR beta libraries by quantitative 5'-RACE with molecular barcodes. TCRdb re-analysed the 5' RACE reads in MiXCR, keeping a single row per CDR3 protein. The sample lists around 140,000 distinct CDR3 sequences, roughly an eighth occurring once. The CDR3 is 15 residues long. Germline V gene lookup returns CDR1 SEHNR and CDR2 FQNEAQ (reference sequence). The germline V and J ends were trimmed by 4 bases and 3 bases, with 15 bases remaining between them. This sequence was found in a female donor with ankylosing spondylitis or in good health (not recorded which). This rearrangement joins TRBV7-9 to TRBJ1-1; D is perhaps TRBD1 (5 bases). Sequencing input: blood, either unsorted or a sorted T cell fraction (not recorded which). The CDR3 sequence is CASSSGALGYTEAFF. The CDR3 nucleotides read TGTGCCAGCAGCTCCGGGGCTCTCGGGTACACTGAAGCTTTCTTT. The full variable domain, completed using reference TRBV7-9 and TRBJ1-1, is DTGVSQNPRHKITKRGQNVTFRCDPISEHNRLYWYRQTLGQGPEFLTYFQNEAQLEKSRLLSDRFSAERPKGSFSTLEIQRTEQGDSAMYLCASSSGALGYTEAFFGQGTRLTVV.